The T cell receptor (beta chain) under discussion was sequenced for a study of glioma-infiltrating T cells. This clonotype was found a few times. The antigen remains unidentified. The study's findings and limits: Tissue-blood divergence was below expectation in non-neoplastic patients, above in gliomas. Only very few CDR3 sequences appeared in both tissue and blood.

TCR alpha and beta CDR3 regions were amplified from RNA using iRepertoire nested multiplex PCR. One entry per CDR3 protein, called by TCRdb with MiXCR from the multiplex PCR reads. Of about 130,000 distinct CDR3 sequences in the sample, around 23% were seen once. Germline V gene lookup returns CDR1 DFQATT and CDR2 SNEGSKA (reference sequence). This CDR3 has 16 amino acids. V was clipped by 0 bases and J by 4 bases, with 17 bases between them. The sequenced sample was glioma tissue, nonneoplastic brain tissue, or PBMCs (not recorded which). The chain is built from TRBV20-1 and TRBJ2-3, with D possibly called TRBD1 or TRBD2 (5 bases each). The TCR was taken from a human donor with low-grade glioma or glioblastoma, undergoing nonglioma brain surgery, or in good health (not recorded which). Here the CDR3 reads CSARDLRWGIPDTQYF. The DNA for the CDR3 is TGCAGTGCTAGAGACTTACGATGGGGGATCCCAGATACGCAGTATTTT.